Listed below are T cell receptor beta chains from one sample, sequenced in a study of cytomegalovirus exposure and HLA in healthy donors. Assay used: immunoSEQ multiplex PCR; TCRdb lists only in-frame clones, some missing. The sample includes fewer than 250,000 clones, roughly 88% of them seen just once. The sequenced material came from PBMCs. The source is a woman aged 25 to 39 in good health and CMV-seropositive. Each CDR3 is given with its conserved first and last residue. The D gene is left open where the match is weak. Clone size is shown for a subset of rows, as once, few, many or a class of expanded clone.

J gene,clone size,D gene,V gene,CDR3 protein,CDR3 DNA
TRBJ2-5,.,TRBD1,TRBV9,CASSEGQDHQETQYF,TGTGCCAGCAGCGAGGGACAGGACCACCAAGAGACCCAGTACTTC
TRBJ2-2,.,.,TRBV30,CAWSVGGPGELFF,TGTGCCTGGAGTGTCGGGGGCCCCGGGGAGCTGTTTTTT
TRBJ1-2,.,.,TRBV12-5,CASGLGNYGYTF,TGTGCTAGTGGTTTGGGGAACTATGGCTACACCTTC
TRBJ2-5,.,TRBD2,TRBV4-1,CASSQRGLAEQETQYF,TGCGCCAGCAGCCAACGAGGACTAGCGGAACAAGAGACCCAGTACTTC
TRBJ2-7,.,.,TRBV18,CASSPRGMVQYF,TGTGCCAGCTCACCTCGTGGTATGGTGCAGTACTTC
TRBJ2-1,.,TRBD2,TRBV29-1,CSVSSSSGIYNEQFF,TGCAGCGTGTCGAGTTCTAGCGGGATATACAATGAGCAGTTCTTC
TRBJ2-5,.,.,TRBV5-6,CASSNAFETQYF,TGTGCCAGCAGCAACGCGTTCGAGACCCAGTACTTC
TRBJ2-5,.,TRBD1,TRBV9,CASSVGGQDQETQYF,TGTGCCAGCAGCGTAGGAGGACAGGACCAAGAGACCCAGTACTTC
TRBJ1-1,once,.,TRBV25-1,CASSESGTLNTEAFF,TGTGCCAGCAGTGAATCAGGGACACTGAACACTGAAGCTTTCTTT
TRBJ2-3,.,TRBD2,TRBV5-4,CASSLVLAPSTDTQYF,TGTGCCAGCAGCTTGGTACTAGCGCCTAGCACAGATACGCAGTATTTT
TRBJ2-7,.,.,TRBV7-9,CASSLVVTEQYF,TGTGCCAGCAGCTTAGTGGTAACCGAGCAGTACTTC
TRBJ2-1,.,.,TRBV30,CAWSASRNANEQFF,TGTGCCTGGAGTGCTAGCCGGAACGCGAATGAGCAGTTCTTC
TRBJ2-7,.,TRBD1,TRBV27,CASSFGTGAYEQYF,TGTGCCAGCAGTTTCGGGACAGGAGCCTACGAGCAGTACTTC
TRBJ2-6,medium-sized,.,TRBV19,CASSEVLSGANVLTF,TGTGCCAGTAGCGAGGTTCTCTCTGGGGCCAACGTCCTGACTTTC
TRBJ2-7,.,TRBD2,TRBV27,CASSARTSFGEQYF,TGTGCCAGCAGTGCCCGGACTAGTTTCGGCGAGCAGTACTTC
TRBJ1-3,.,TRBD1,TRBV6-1,CAIGTGFNTIYF,TGTGCCATCGGGACAGGTTTCAACACCATATATTTT
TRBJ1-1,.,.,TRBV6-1,CASSDPSLRGGYAFF,TGTGCCAGCAGTGACCCCTCCCTTAGGGGAGGGTATGCTTTCTTT
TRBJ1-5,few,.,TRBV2,CASSAQGGNQPQHF,TGTGCCAGCAGTGCTCAAGGAGGCAATCAGCCCCAGCATTTT
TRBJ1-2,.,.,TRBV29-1,CSVEDRRGYTF,TGCAGCGTTGAAGATCGACGGGGCTACACCTTC
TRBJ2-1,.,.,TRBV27,CASRRGTVSSYNEQFF,TGTGCCAGCAGGCGAGGGACCGTCAGCTCCTACAATGAGCAGTTCTTC
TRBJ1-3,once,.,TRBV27,CASSDARSSGNTIYF,TGTGCCAGCAGTGACGCACGTAGCTCTGGAAACACCATATATTTT
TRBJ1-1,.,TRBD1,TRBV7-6,CASSPATGGDTEAFF,TGTGCCAGCAGCCCAGCCACAGGGGGAGATACTGAAGCTTTCTTT
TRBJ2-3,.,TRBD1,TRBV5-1,CASSPTGTGTDTQYF,TGCGCCAGCAGCCCTACCGGGACAGGGACAGATACGCAGTATTTT
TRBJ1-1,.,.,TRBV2,CASKQGTTEGTEAFF,TGTGCCAGCAAGCAGGGCACCACCGAGGGCACTGAAGCTTTCTTT
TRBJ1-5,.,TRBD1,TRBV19,CASSIADRASYQPQHF,TGTGCCAGTAGTATTGCAGACAGGGCCTCGTATCAGCCCCAGCATTTT
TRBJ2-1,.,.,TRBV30,CAWTGESAYNEQFF,TGTGCCTGGACTGGGGAATCGGCTTACAATGAGCAGTTCTTC
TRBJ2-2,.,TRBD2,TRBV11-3,CASGLGGRRGTGELFF,TGTGCCAGCGGCCTGGGCGGGAGGCGTGGCACCGGGGAGCTGTTTTTT
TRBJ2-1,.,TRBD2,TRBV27,CASSAGLAAYNEQFF,TGTGCCAGCAGTGCCGGACTAGCGGCTTACAATGAGCAGTTCTTC
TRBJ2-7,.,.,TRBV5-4,CASSGGGPWYEQYF,TGTGCCAGCAGCGGGGGGGGCCCTTGGTACGAGCAGTACTTC
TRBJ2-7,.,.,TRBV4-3,CASSQDVGYYEQYF,TGCGCCAGCAGCCAAGATGTGGGGTACTACGAGCAGTACTTC
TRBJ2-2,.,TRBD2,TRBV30,CAWRPLAGLNTGELFF,TGTGCCTGGAGGCCCCTAGCGGGGCTGAACACCGGGGAGCTGTTTTTT
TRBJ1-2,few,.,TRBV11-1,CASSLVEQPYGGYTF,TGTGCCAGCAGCTTAGTGGAACAGCCCTATGGTGGCTACACCTTC
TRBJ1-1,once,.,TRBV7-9,CASSLGGIGQAFF,TGTGCCAGCAGCTTAGGGGGTATCGGTCAGGCTTTCTTT
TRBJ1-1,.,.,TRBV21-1,CASSLVDAGRENTEAFF,TGTGCCAGCAGCTTAGTCGACGCAGGGAGGGAGAACACTGAAGCTTTCTTT
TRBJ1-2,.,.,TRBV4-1,CASSQGLSADFYGYTF,TGCGCCAGCAGCCAAGGGTTGTCAGCTGATTTCTATGGCTACACCTTC
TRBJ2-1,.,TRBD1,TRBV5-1,CASSRDSSYNEQFF,TGCGCCAGCAGCCGGGACAGCTCCTACAATGAGCAGTTCTTC
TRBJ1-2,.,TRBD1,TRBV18,CASSPPGRTGNEDYGYTF,TGTGCCAGCTCACCACCTGGAAGGACAGGGAATGAGGACTATGGCTACACCTTC